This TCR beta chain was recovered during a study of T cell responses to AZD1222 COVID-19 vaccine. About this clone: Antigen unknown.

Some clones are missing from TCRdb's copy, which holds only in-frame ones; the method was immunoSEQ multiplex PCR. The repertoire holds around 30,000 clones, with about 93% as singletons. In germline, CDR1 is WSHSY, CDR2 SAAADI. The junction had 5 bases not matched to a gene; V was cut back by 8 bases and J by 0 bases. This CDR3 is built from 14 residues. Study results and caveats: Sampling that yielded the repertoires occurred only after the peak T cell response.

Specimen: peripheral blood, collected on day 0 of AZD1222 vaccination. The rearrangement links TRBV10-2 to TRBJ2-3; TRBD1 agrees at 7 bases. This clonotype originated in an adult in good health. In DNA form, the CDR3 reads TGCGCCAGCCATCCGGGACAGAGCACAGATACGCAGTATTTT. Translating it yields CASHPGQSTDTQYF.